A selection of T cell receptor beta chains follows, all from one sample in a study of read filtering for tumor transcriptome and immune sequencing. Each CDR3 protein is one row after TCRdb ran MiXCR on the reads. Of tens of thousands of distinct CDR3 sequences listed, under 15% are singletons. What was sequenced was a population of CD138-negative cells sorted from bone marrow. All receptors come from a donor at least 40 years old with multiple myeloma. The CDR3 runs from the conserved cysteine through the conserved F or W. D genes are given only for firm matches. A row's size may be missing; if present it is once, few, many or a size class.

CDR3 length,J gene,clone size,D gene,V gene,CDR3 protein,CDR3 DNA
15,TRBJ2-1,many,-,TRBV27,CASSLFHLQGNEQFF,TGTGCCAGCAGTTTATTTCACCTTCAAGGCAATGAGCAGTTCTTC
12,TRBJ2-1,many,-,TRBV19,CASSTLTDEQFF,TGTGCCAGTAGTACATTGACCGATGAGCAGTTCTTC
16,TRBJ2-2,many,-,TRBV18,CASSRGTALNTGELFF,TGTGCCAGCTCACGCGGGACAGCGCTGAACACCGGGGAGCTGTTTTTT
12,TRBJ2-1,many,-,TRBV19,CASSYVDNEQFF,TGTGCCAGTAGTTATGTGGACAATGAGCAGTTCTTC
14,TRBJ2-2,many,-,TRBV11-1,CASSLMGFSGELFF,TGTGCCAGCAGCTTAATGGGGTTCTCCGGGGAGCTGTTTTTT
16,TRBJ2-2,-,TRBD1,TRBV4-1,CASSQETGANTGELFF,TGCGCCAGCAGCCAAGAAACAGGGGCGAACACCGGGGAGCTGTTTTTT
14,TRBJ2-7,-,TRBD2,TRBV14,CASSRTSGAYEQCF,TGTGCCAGCAGCCGGACTAGCGGTGCCTACGAGCAGTGTTTC
14,TRBJ2-7,many,-,TRBV28,CASSFPAGSNEQYF,TGTGCCAGCAGTTTCCCCGCAGGGTCAAACGAGCAGTACTTC
14,TRBJ1-3,few,-,TRBV27,CASSFSGSGNTIYF,TGTGCCAGCAGTTTCTCAGGGTCGGGAAACACCATATATTTT
14,TRBJ2-1,many,-,TRBV7-9,CASSLASPLNEQFF,TGTGCCAGCAGCTTAGCTTCCCCGCTGAATGAGCAGTTCTTC
16,TRBJ2-1,many,-,TRBV3-1,CASSQDPQGRYNEQFF,TGTGCCAGCAGCCAAGACCCCCAGGGCAGGTACAATGAGCAGTTCTTC
12,TRBJ1-2,many,-,TRBV20-1,CSAKRGLDGYTF,TGCAGTGCTAAAAGGGGCCTGGATGGCTACACCTTC
12,TRBJ2-1,many,TRBD1,TRBV20-1,CSARDRAGEQFF,TGCAGTGCTAGGGACAGGGCCGGTGAGCAGTTCTTC
14,TRBJ2-4,once,-,TRBV5-4,CASSLTETKNIQYF,TGTGCCAGCAGCTTGACAGAAACCAAAAACATTCAGTACTTC
12,TRBJ1-1,many,-,TRBV29-1,CSVAELGTEAFF,TGCAGCGTTGCGGAATTGGGGACTGAAGCTTTCTTT
19,TRBJ2-2,many,TRBD2,TRBV28,CASSLLFGVRAGDTGELFF,TGTGCCAGCAGTTTATTATTCGGGGTGCGAGCGGGGGACACCGGGGAGCTGTTTTTT
14,TRBJ1-4,-,-,TRBV19,CATTGTRFNEKLFF,TGTGCCACTACCGGGACAAGGTTCAATGAAAAACTGTTTTTT
15,TRBJ1-5,many,TRBD1,TRBV7-9,CASSARTGGGQPQHF,TGTGCCAGCAGCGCCCGGACAGGGGGAGGTCAGCCCCAGCATTTT
13,TRBJ1-3,many,-,TRBV2,CASQEDGGNTIYF,TGTGCCAGCCAAGAGGACGGTGGAAACACCATATATTTT
17,TRBJ1-3,many,-,TRBV27,CASSLSPDRISGNTIYF,TGTGCCAGCAGTTTATCTCCTGACCGTATCTCTGGAAACACCATATATTTT
14,TRBJ2-3,many,TRBD1,TRBV24-1,CATSEGGRTDTQYF,TGTGCCACCAGTGAAGGGGGCAGAACAGATACGCAGTATTTT
17,TRBJ2-3,-,TRBD2,TRBV30,CAWSQSPTGRATDTQYF,TGTGCCTGGAGTCAGTCCCCCACCGGGAGGGCGACAGATACGCAGTATTTT
14,TRBJ2-1,many,TRBD2,TRBV20-1,CSASRPAGGQEQFF,TGCAGTGCTAGCCGCCCAGCGGGAGGGCAGGAGCAGTTCTTC
15,TRBJ2-7,many,TRBD1,TRBV5-1,CASSLRAGGAGEQYF,TGCGCCAGCAGCTTGAGGGCAGGGGGCGCGGGAGAGCAGTACTTC
15,TRBJ2-1,many,-,TRBV5-1,CASSLLASSYNEQFF,TGCGCCAGCAGCTTGTTAGCGAGCTCCTACAATGAGCAGTTCTTC
14,TRBJ2-1,many,TRBD2,TRBV20-1,CSARAGGPGYEQFF,TGCAGTGCTAGGGCGGGAGGGCCGGGCTATGAGCAGTTCTTC
15,TRBJ2-4,many,TRBD2,TRBV28,CASSPGGVTKNIQYF,TGTGCCAGCAGTCCCGGGGGGGTAACCAAAAACATTCAGTACTTC
13,TRBJ2-1,many,-,TRBV5-1,CASSLGSRGEQFF,TGCGCCAGCAGCTTGGGTTCCAGGGGTGAGCAGTTCTTC
12,TRBJ2-1,few,-,TRBV30,CALDKTGNEQFF,TGTGCCCTGGACAAAACCGGCAATGAGCAGTTCTTC
17,TRBJ2-1,many,TRBD2,TRBV7-2,CASSAAGTSGPYNEQFF,TGTGCCAGCAGCGCGGCCGGGACTAGCGGCCCATACAATGAGCAGTTCTTC
12,TRBJ2-3,many,-,TRBV28,CASTSTPNTQYF,TGTGCCAGCACCTCCACCCCGAATACGCAGTATTTT
15,TRBJ1-1,many,-,TRBV7-9,CASSNRQDPNTEAFF,TGTGCCAGCAGCAACCGACAGGACCCGAACACTGAAGCTTTCTTT
13,TRBJ2-1,-,-,TRBV23-1,CASSPTVCNEQFF,TGCGCCAGCAGTCCGACAGTGTGTAATGAGCAGTTCTTC
15,TRBJ2-3,many,TRBD2,TRBV20-1,CSATIAGGLSDTQYF,TGCAGTGCTACTATAGCGGGAGGGTTATCAGATACGCAGTATTTT
14,TRBJ2-2,many,TRBD2,TRBV2,CASKRAGDTGELFF,TGTGCCAGTAAACGAGCGGGAGACACCGGGGAGCTGTTTTTT
15,TRBJ1-2,many,TRBD1,TRBV12-3/TRBV12-4,CASSLKTGETYGYTF,TGTGCCAGCAGTTTAAAGACAGGGGAGACGTATGGCTACACCTTC
16,TRBJ1-1,many,TRBD1,TRBV18,CASSPNPGQTNTEAFF,TGTGCCAGCTCACCGAATCCGGGACAGACGAACACTGAAGCTTTCTTT
14,TRBJ2-5,many,-,TRBV7-9,CASTKVGGWETQYF,TGTGCCAGCACCAAGGTGGGGGGCTGGGAGACCCAGTACTTC
13,TRBJ2-1,-,-,TRBV7-3,CASTGPLVNEQFF,TGTGCCAGCACCGGCCCACTGGTCAATGAGCAGTTCTTC
14,TRBJ2-5,many,-,TRBV12-3/TRBV12-4,CASSPRTTEETQYF,TGTGCCAGCAGTCCCCGGACTACGGAAGAGACCCAGTACTTC
14,TRBJ2-7,many,-,TRBV5-1,CASSLAGGSHEQYF,TGCGCCAGCAGCTTGGCCGGAGGATCCCACGAGCAGTACTTC
13,TRBJ2-7,many,-,TRBV27,CASSRGGLYEQYF,TGTGCCAGCAGCCGTGGGGGTCTCTACGAGCAGTACTTC
11,TRBJ2-3,many,-,TRBV7-9,CASSRPNTQYF,TGTGCCAGCAGCCGACCGAATACGCAGTATTTT
12,TRBJ1-2,few,-,TRBV2,CASSGQTYGYTF,TGTGCCAGCAGTGGCCAGACTTATGGCTACACCTTC
16,TRBJ2-7,many,-,TRBV7-9,CASSLALLDLPAEQYF,TGTGCCAGCAGCTTAGCATTACTGGACCTGCCGGCCGAGCAGTACTTC
15,TRBJ1-4,many,-,TRBV28,CASSSSAATNEKLFF,TGTGCCAGCAGTTCTTCTGCTGCAACTAATGAAAAACTGTTTTTT